This record concerns one T cell receptor beta chain sequence. Its antigen is still unknown. No much larger clone exists at a distance of one base, and base qualities are not known. The receptor library was made with the immunoSEQ multiplex PCR assay. TCRdb mirrors the immuneACCESS table, restricted to in-frame sequences. Some clones are absent from its copies; in checked studies, under half trace to an unresolved V gene, and the reason for the others is unknown. The sample table lists 150,000 or so clones, 80% to 95% of them with a count of one. The leading ten clones occupy over 4% of the sample. The data derive from a study of control samples from healthy donors and cancer patients (dated by TCRdb to the early 2020s). V gives up 6 bases and J gives up 1 base, and the segment between their germline ends measures 14 bases. Via the germline V gene, CDR1 is SNHLY and CDR2 FYNNEI. There are 15 amino acids in the CDR3, from cysteine to phenylalanine inclusive. Left in the record is the CDR3 DNA by itself, 45 bases read in frame from the first base.

This receptor was taken from a woman in her sixties in good health. Specimen: blood. Recombination linked TRBV2 to TRBJ2-3; there is no confident call for the D gene. The DNA reads TGTGCCAGCAGGCCCCTAACGATAGGCACAGATACGCAGTATTTT. This sequence encodes CASRPLTIGTDTQYF.